This T cell receptor (beta chain) was captured in a study of identical twins. Between the trimmed V and J ends, which lost 2 bases and 3 bases, there was a span of 7 bases. Germline CDR1 and CDR2: MNHEY and SMNVEV (reference sequence). CDR3 length: 14 residues. Regarding the study as a whole: A lower insertion count was a feature of abundant cord blood beta clonotypes, with no such feature in memory repertoires. Twins showed weaker excess sharing in their beta out-of-frame sequences. The models gave estimates that fell short of the out-of-frame TCR alpha sharing seen in monozygotic twins.

TCRdb analysed the 5' RACE reads with MiXCR anew, one entry per CDR3 protein. The table records about 220,000 distinct CDR3 sequences, less than 9.5% of them present only once. This clonotype occurred a few times. Its specificity is unknown. V is TRBV27 and J is TRBJ2-2; TRBD1 might be the D (5 bases). This TCR was sampled from a woman between 18 and 29 years old in good health. The sample taken for sequencing was memory (CD45RO+) T cells sorted from blood. This chain's CDR3 is CASSLRQHTGELFF. CDR3 nucleotides: TGTGCCAGCAGTTTAAGACAGCACACCGGGGAGCTGTTTTTT.